The rows below give T cell receptor beta chains drawn from one sample of a study of T-cell reconstitution after alpha-beta-depleted transplantation in children. MiXCR was run by TCRdb on the PCR reads, yielding one entry per CDR3 protein. The table includes roughly 420,000 distinct CDR3 sequences, 16% detected once. The specimen comprised PBMCs, mostly from graft donor cells, sampled 360 days after TCRalphabeta/CD19-depleted stem cell transplant. The receptors shown here come from a boy under two years old who had a stem cell transplant for Wiskott-Aldrich syndrome, so the T cells may come from the graft donor. Both conserved end residues are part of each CDR3. The D gene is left open where the match is weak. Clone size is given for some rows only: seen once, a few or many times, or a class if the clone is expanded.

d_call,clone_size,v_call,j_call,cdr3_nt,cdr3_aa
.,few,TRBV7-8,TRBJ2-6,TGTGCCAGCAGCCTGGGACCTCCCTCTGGGGCCAACGTCCTGACTTTC,CASSLGPPSGANVLTF
.,few,TRBV20-1,TRBJ1-5,TGCAGTGCTCGTCAGGGTCAGGGGCAGCCCCAGCATTTT,CSARQGQGQPQHF
TRBD1,few,TRBV10-3,TRBJ2-2,TGTGCCATCAGTGATGGGACAGGGCCGAACACCGGGGAGCTGTTTTTT,CAISDGTGPNTGELFF
TRBD2,few,TRBV4-3,TRBJ2-5,TGCGCCAGCAGCCTCTCCAGGCGTAGCGGGGCCCAAGAGACCCAGTACTTC,CASSLSRRSGAQETQYF
.,few,TRBV7-2,TRBJ2-1,TGTGCCAGCAGCTTAGTTGTGCGGGACCTCAAAAGTTTCTTC,CASSLVVRDLKSFF
.,.,TRBV3-1,TRBJ2-5,TGTGCCAGCAGCCGGACACAGACAGAGACCCAGTACTTC,CASSRTQTETQYF
.,.,TRBV4-3,TRBJ2-7,TGCGCCAGCAGCCAAGATCCCGTCGGAGGCGAGCAGTACTTC,CASSQDPVGGEQYF
.,.,TRBV6-1,TRBJ2-2,TGTGCCAGCAGTCCTCTGGGGGCAGACACCGGGGAGCTGTTTTTT,CASSPLGADTGELFF
TRBD1,few,TRBV6-5,TRBJ1-6,TGTGCCAGCAGTTACTCGAAAGGGGGCAGTTCACCCCTCCACTTT,CASSYSKGGSSPLHF
.,many,TRBV27,TRBJ1-5,TGTGCCAGCAGTTCGACAGGTTATCAGCCCCAGCATTTT,CASSSTGYQPQHF
TRBD1,.,TRBV20-1,TRBJ2-3,TGCAGTGCTACACCGGGACAGGGGGTAACAGATACGCAGTATTTT,CSATPGQGVTDTQYF
TRBD1,few,TRBV11-2,TRBJ2-7,TGTGCCAGCAGCTTAGTCTCCCGACAGGGCATGTTAGGCTACGAGCAGTACTTC,CASSLVSRQGMLGYEQYF
TRBD2,few,TRBV14,TRBJ2-5,TGTGCCAGCAGCTTTCGACTAGCCCTCGGAGAGACCCAGTACTTC,CASSFRLALGETQYF
.,.,TRBV28,TRBJ2-5,TGTGCCAGCAGTTTATTTGGCAAGGGAAAACAAGAGACCCAGTACTTC,CASSLFGKGKQETQYF
TRBD1,few,TRBV28,TRBJ2-7,TGTGCCAGCAGACCGGGACAGGGACCTACGGGGGAGCAGTACTTC,CASRPGQGPTGEQYF
.,.,TRBV12-3/TRBV12-4,TRBJ2-7,TGTGCCAGCAGTTATCGGGACACAACCTACGAGCAGTACTTC,CASSYRDTTYEQYF
TRBD2,.,TRBV20-1,TRBJ2-1,TGCAGTGCTCGATGGACTAGCGGGAAAGGCTCCTACAATGAGCAGTTCTTC,CSARWTSGKGSYNEQFF
.,many,TRBV10-3,TRBJ1-1,TGTGCCATCAGTGAACGGCAGTTAGAAGCTTTCTTT,CAISERQLEAFF
TRBD2,.,TRBV7-2,TRBJ2-4,TGTGCCAGCAGCACCGGGACTAGCGAACCAAGCATTCAGTACTTC,CASSTGTSEPSIQYF
.,.,TRBV5-1,TRBJ2-1,TGCGCCAGCAGTCGATCTACCTACAATGAGCAGTTCTTC,CASSRSTYNEQFF
TRBD1,.,TRBV11-1,TRBJ2-4,TGTGCCAGCAGCTTACCCTCTATCCGGGACAGGGGTCCCAAAAACATTCAGTACTTC,CASSLPSIRDRGPKNIQYF
.,few,TRBV2,TRBJ2-5,TGTGCCAGCAGTGCCCGCCTCCGTGAGACCCAGTACTTC,CASSARLRETQYF
.,few,TRBV27,TRBJ2-7,TGTGCCAGCACCCAAGGGGGGGAGCAGTACTTC,CASTQGGEQYF